This T cell receptor (beta chain) was recovered during a study of immune heterogeneity within non-small cell lung tumors. With 32 V and 13 J primers, multiplex PCR amplified the TCR beta CDR3. TCRdb independently ran MiXCR on the multiplex PCR reads; one entry per CDR3 protein. The table lists 2,500 or so distinct CDR3 sequences, 25% to 30% of them singletons, with 15% to 20% in the top ten. V lost 4 bases and J lost 4, with 10 bases in between. CDR3 length: 12 residues. Germline V CDR1 and CDR2: DFQATT, SNEGSKA (reference sequence). By proportion, this clonotype is medium-sized (0.01 to 0.1%). Template was bulk tumor genomic DNA, 600 to 650 ng per sample. Primary tumors were biopsied several times each, far apart, intraoperatively. Enrolled patients presented with newly diagnosed, previously untreated non-small cell lung cancer and underwent curative surgery.

This clonotype originated in a man in his 60s with non-small cell lung cancer. The sample consisted of lung tumor tissue. The V call is TRBV20-1, the J call TRBJ1-2; D possibly corresponds to TRBD1 (6 bases). The CDR3, as DNA: TGCAGTGCTAAAAGGGACATCTATGGCTACACCTTC. It specifies CSAKRDIYGYTF.